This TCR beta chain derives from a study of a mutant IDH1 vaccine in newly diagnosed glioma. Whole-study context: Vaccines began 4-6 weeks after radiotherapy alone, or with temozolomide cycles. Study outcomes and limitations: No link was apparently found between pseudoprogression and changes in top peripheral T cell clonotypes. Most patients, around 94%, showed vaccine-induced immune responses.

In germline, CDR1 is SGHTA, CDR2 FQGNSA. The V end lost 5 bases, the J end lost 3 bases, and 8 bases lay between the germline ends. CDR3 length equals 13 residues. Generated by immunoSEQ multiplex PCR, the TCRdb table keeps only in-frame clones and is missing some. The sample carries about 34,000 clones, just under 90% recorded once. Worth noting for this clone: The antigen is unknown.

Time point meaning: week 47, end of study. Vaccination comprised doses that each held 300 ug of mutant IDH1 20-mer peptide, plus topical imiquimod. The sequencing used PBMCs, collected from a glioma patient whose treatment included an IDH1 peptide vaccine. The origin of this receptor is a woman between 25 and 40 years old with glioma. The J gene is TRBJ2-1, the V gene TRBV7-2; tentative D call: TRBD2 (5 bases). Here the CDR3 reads CASSGRDYNEQFF. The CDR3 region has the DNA TGTGCCAGCAGCGGCCGGGACTACAATGAGCAGTTCTTC.